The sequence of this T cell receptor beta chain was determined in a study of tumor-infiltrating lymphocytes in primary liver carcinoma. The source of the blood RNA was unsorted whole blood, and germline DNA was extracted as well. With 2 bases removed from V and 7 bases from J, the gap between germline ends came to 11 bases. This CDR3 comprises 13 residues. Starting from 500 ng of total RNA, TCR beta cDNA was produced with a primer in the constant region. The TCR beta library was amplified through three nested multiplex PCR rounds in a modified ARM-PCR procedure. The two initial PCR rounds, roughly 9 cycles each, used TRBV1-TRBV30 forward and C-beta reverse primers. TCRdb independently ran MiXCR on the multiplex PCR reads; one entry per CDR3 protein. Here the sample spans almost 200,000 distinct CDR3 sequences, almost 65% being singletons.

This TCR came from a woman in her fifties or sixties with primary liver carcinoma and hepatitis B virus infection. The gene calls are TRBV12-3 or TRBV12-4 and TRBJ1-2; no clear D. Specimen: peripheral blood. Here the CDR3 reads CASSLSTLGGYTF. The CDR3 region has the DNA TGTGCCAGCAGTTTAAGTACCCTTGGTGGCTACACCTTC.